The clone carrying this T cell receptor beta chain was counted many times. 5'RACE with 10-nucleotide random UMIs produced the cDNA. TCRdb re-called the 5' RACE reads through MiXCR, storing one row per CDR3 protein. This sample yields roughly 65,000 distinct CDR3 sequences, of which roughly 4.9% are seen a single time; roughly 6% belongs to the top ten. The data were obtained in a study of neurological immune-mediated disorders. Unsorted libraries came from 2 million PBMCs stored at -80 °C. Germline loops: CDR1 MNHNY, CDR2 SVGAGI (reference sequence). This CDR3 comprises 13 residues. V dropped 6 bases and J dropped 4 bases, with 12 bases sitting between them.

The sequencing sample was made of PBMCs. This chain uses TRBV6-6 with TRBJ1-1; D is unclear. This receptor was taken from a human donor with multiple sclerosis. The donor label of this sample is uncertain. This CDR3 reads CASRDFSLTEAFF. CDR3 DNA: TGTGCCAGCAGGGACTTCAGCCTCACTGAAGCTTTCTTT.